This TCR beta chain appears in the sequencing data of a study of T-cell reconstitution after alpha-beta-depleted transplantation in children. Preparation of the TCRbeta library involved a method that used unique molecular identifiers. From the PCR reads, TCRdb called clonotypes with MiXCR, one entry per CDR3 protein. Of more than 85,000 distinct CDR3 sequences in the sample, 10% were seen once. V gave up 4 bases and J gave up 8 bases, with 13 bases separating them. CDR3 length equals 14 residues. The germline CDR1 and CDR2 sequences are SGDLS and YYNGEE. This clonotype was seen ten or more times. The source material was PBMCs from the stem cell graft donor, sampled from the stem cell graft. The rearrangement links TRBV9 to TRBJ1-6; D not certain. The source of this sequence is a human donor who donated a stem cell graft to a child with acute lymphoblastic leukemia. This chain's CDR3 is CASSPSGSDSPLHF. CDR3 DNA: TGTGCCAGCAGCCCCAGCGGGTCGGATTCACCCCTCCACTTT.